This passage covers 2 T cell receptor beta chains from one sample sequenced in a study of CD8+ T cells in alopecia areata. Reverse transcription of extracted RNA yielded cDNA, which provided the sequencing template. Some clones are missing from TCRdb's copy, which holds only in-frame ones; the method was immunoSEQ multiplex PCR. This table has about 170,000 clones, less than 80% appearing once. Sequencing used CD8+ T cells sorted from blood, obtained at week 0. These receptor sequences come from a human donor with alopecia areata.

Only one count was recorded for this clone. The chain recombines TRBV15 with TRBJ2-3, with 7 bases identical to TRBD1. V lost 4 bases and J lost 1; bases outside the gene matches: 8. Germline V gives CDR1 LNHNV, CDR2 YYDKDF (reference sequence). This CDR3 is built from 16 residues. The CDR3 is CATSTWGQPGTDTQYF. CDR3 coding DNA: TGTGCCACCAGCACCTGGGGACAGCCAGGCACAGATACGCAGTATTTT.

In this sample, this clone turned up a few times. The chain employs TRBV30 and TRBJ2-7; 15 positions match TRBD2. The ends lost 3 bases at V and 2 bases at J; junction bases unmatched: 5. The CDR3 extends over 16 amino acids. Germline CDR1 is GTSNPN and CDR2 is SVGIG (reference sequence). The CDR3 DNA is TGTGCCTGGAGCAGCTGGACTAGCGGGGGGGCCTACGAGCAGTACTTC. This encodes CAWSSWTSGGAYEQYF. Full variable domain (missing parts from reference TRBV30 and TRBJ2-7): SQTIHQWPATLVQPVGSPLSLECTVEGTSNPNLYWYRQAAGRGLQLLFYSVGIGQISSEVPQNLSASRPQDRQFILSSKKLLLSDSGFYLCAWSSWTSGGAYEQYFGPGTRLTVT.